A selection of T cell receptor beta chains follows, all from one sample in a study of cytomegalovirus exposure and HLA in healthy donors. Sequenced by immunoSEQ multiplex PCR; TCRdb stores in-frame clones only, minus some. This sample carries about 76,000 clones, 65% to 85% of them seen once, and the ten largest clones take 4.9%. Sequences were obtained from PBMCs. The source is a man between 60 and 75 years old in good health and CMV-seropositive. Each CDR3 is given without its conserved first and last residue.

j_call,v_call,cdr3_aa
TRBJ1-1,TRBV9,ASSPNRERSTEAF
TRBJ2-7,TRBV6-5,ASRKYAADSYEQY
TRBJ2-3,TRBV7-8,ASSSRGNTRY
TRBJ2-1,TRBV5-4,ASSPRLAGSNEQF
TRBJ2-2,TRBV29-1,SVEGQTGELF
TRBJ1-3,TRBV21-1,ASSNGWAMYTIY
.,TRBV6-5,ASSYTGTGRGNEQY
TRBJ1-5,TRBV28,ASSSFGTASNQPQH
TRBJ2-7,TRBV6-5,ASSYRSLAPEQY
TRBJ2-7,TRBV4-1,ASSQDDTEKSYEQY
TRBJ2-2,TRBV2,ASTGTSGRADTGELF
TRBJ2-2,TRBV7-9,ASSGQGPGTGELF
TRBJ1-4,TRBV6-6,ASRSSGGATNEKLF
TRBJ2-3,TRBV5-6,ASSLKGTGKRPDTQY
TRBJ2-7,TRBV7-5,ARSPDRTYYEQY
TRBJ2-1,TRBV9,ASSHTGNLAGEGIEQF
TRBJ1-4,TRBV30,AWSKDNGGEKLF
TRBJ2-1,TRBV27,ASNRAGGGEQF
TRBJ1-3,TRBV19,ASRSGVAGNTIY
TRBJ2-7,TRBV7-9,ASSPRLAGHYEQY
TRBJ1-3,TRBV7-6,ASSADRGSGNTIY
TRBJ1-2,TRBV18,ASSPMTGGQARYT
TRBJ2-7,TRBV6-1,ASSLSRGEQY
TRBJ2-7,TRBV11-1,ASSRTSGTFYEQY
TRBJ2-7,TRBV7-9,ASSSPYSLSYEQY
TRBJ1-1,TRBV6-6,ASSSDSKNTEAF
TRBJ2-2,TRBV30,AWRVRDRGTGELF
TRBJ1-1,TRBV14,ASSYLGGSEAF
TRBJ1-3,TRBV18,ASSPPVASSGNTIY
TRBJ2-7,TRBV4-1,ASSLTGQGATYEQY
TRBJ1-1,TRBV7-2,ASSFKQAHTEAF
TRBJ2-7,TRBV9,ASSGKEGSDPYEQY
TRBJ1-6,TRBV7-2,ASSYKGTGLSPLH
TRBJ1-2,TRBV13,ASSLGQGLRYGYT
TRBJ2-1,TRBV19,ASSRGGRYNEQF
TRBJ2-7,TRBV18,ASSPPPKGAEQY
TRBJ1-4,TRBV7-9,ASSQGTVEEKLF
TRBJ1-6,TRBV11-2,ASSLNAQGVESLH